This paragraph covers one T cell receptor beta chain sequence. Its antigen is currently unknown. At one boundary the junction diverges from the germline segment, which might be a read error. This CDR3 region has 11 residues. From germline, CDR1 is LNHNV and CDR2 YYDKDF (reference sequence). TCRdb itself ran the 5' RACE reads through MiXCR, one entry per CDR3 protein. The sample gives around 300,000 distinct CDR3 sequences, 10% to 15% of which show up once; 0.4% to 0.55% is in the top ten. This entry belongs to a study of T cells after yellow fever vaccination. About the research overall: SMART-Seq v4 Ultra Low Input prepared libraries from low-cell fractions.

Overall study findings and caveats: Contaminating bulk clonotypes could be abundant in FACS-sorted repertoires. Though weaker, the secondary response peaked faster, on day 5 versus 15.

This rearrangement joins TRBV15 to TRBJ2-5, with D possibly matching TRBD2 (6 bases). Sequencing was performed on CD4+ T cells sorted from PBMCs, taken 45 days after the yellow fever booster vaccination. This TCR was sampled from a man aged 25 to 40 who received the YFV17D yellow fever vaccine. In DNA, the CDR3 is TGTGCCACCAGCAGAGGGGAGGACTACCACTTC. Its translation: CATSRGEDYHF.